The 20 T cell receptor beta chains below come from one sample, sequenced in a study of blood T cell repertoires in COVID-19. TCRdb's copy holds only in-frame clones and misses some; the assay was immunoSEQ multiplex PCR. The sample lists 220,000 or so clones, 80% to 90% occurring once. Sequences were obtained from peripheral blood. These receptors all come from a man aged 45 to 65 who had recovered from COVID-19.

This clone was observed a handful of times. The CDR3 sequence: CASSQGGTTNEKLFF. The DNA for the CDR3 is TGTGCCAGCAGCCAAGGAGGTACAACTAATGAAAAACTGTTTTTT. This sequence joins TRBV3-1 (or the pseudogene TRBV3-2) and TRBJ1-4; D ambiguous. Deletions cut 1 base from V and 0 bases from J, with 6 bases between. The CDR3 covers 15 residues. Per the germline V gene, CDR1 is LGHDT and CDR2 is YNNKEL (reference sequence).

The rearrangement uses TRBV3-1 (or the pseudogene TRBV3-2) and TRBJ2-1, with 7 positions matching TRBD2. CDR1 and CDR2 from the germline V gene are LGHDT and YNNKEL (reference sequence). This CDR3 is built from 16 residues. The ends lost 2 bases at V and 0 bases at J; junction bases unmatched: 4. DNA of the CDR3: TGTGCCAGCAGCCAAACGGCGGGAGCCTCCTACAATGAGCAGTTCTTC. This gives the protein CASSQTAGASYNEQFF.

V is TRBV5-1 and J is TRBJ2-5, with TRBD1 as a possible D gene (5 bases). CDR1 and CDR2 (germline): SGHRS, YFSETQ. V lost 0 bases and J lost 2, with 8 bases in between. The CDR3 consists of 14 residues. The CDR3, as DNA: TGCGCCAGCAGCTTGGCAGGGCGGCAAGAGACCCAGTACTTC. Its protein is CASSLAGRQETQYF.

V is TRBV7-6 and J is TRBJ2-1; 8 positions match TRBD2. CDR1 SGHVS and CDR2 FNYEAQ come from the germline V gene. Trimming removed 5 bases from V and 4 bases from J; junction bases left unmatched: 10. This CDR3 spans 16 amino acids. The CDR3 DNA sequence: TGTGCCAGCAGCCGATCAGCGGGAGCAGGATACAATGAGCAGTTCTTC. It codes for CASSRSAGAGYNEQFF.

This chain joins TRBV28 and TRBJ2-7; D may be TRBD1 (5 bases). This CDR3 region has 15 residues. With 4 bases removed from V and 0 bases from J, the gap between germline ends came to 13 bases. The germline CDR1 and CDR2 sequences are MDHEN and SYDVKM. The CDR3 reads CASSSEGEPSYEQYF. The CDR3 DNA reads as TGTGCCAGCAGTTCGGAAGGGGAACCCTCCTACGAGCAGTACTTC.

The chain uses TRBV6-4 and TRBJ2-1, with TRBD2 identical over 11 bases. Germline CDR1 MRHNA, CDR2 SNTAGT. V shed 2 bases, J shed 7 bases, and the junction held 1 base outside the gene matches. This CDR3 is 14 amino acids long. CDR3 sequence: CASSDGLAGNEQFF. DNA of the CDR3: TGTGCCAGCAGTGACGGACTAGCGGGTAATGAGCAGTTCTTC.

This chain uses TRBV5-4 with TRBJ2-1; 7 nucleotides align to TRBD2. The V gene's germline CDR1 is SGHNT and CDR2 YYREEE (reference sequence). The CDR3 consists of 14 residues. V lost 3 bases, J lost 3 bases, and 3 bases stayed unmatched. CDR3 bases: TGTGCCAGCAGCTGGGGCGGGAGCTACAATGAGCAGTTCTTC. It is translated as CASSWGGSYNEQFF.

The V and J genes are TRBV6-5 and TRBJ2-4, with TRBD1 identical over 8 bases. The CDR3 is 14 amino acids. V gave up 4 bases and J gave up 6 bases; unmatched junction bases: 5. CDR1 MNHEY and CDR2 SVGAGI come from the germline V gene. DNA of the CDR3: TGTGCCAGCAGTTCCTCAGGGGGCGTAAACATTCAGTACTTC. It specifies CASSSSGGVNIQYF.

J is TRBJ1-5 and V is TRBV19; 12 nucleotides line up with TRBD1. The germline gives CDR1 LNHDA, CDR2 SQIVND (reference sequence). The CDR3 has 15 residues. Trimming at V came to 2 bases and at J to 11 bases, leaving 7 bases not matched to a gene. This chain's CDR3 is CASSIPGTGGSSQHF. CDR3 nucleotide sequence: TGTGCCAGTAGTATACCCGGGACAGGGGGCTCCTCCCAGCATTTT.

The chain carries TRBV30 and TRBJ2-2; TRBD2 aligns across 8 bases. Trimming at V came to 7 bases and at J to 5 bases, leaving 9 bases not matched to a gene. Germline assignment: CDR1 GTSNPN and CDR2 SVGIG (reference sequence). This CDR3 region has 14 residues. CDR3 region: CALSRGGVTGELFF. For the CDR3, the DNA is TGTGCCTTAAGCCGGGGGGGTGTGACCGGGGAGCTGTTTTTT.

The chain couples TRBV19 to TRBJ1-2; 7 nucleotides line up with TRBD1. The trim removed 5 bases at V and 3 bases at J, leaving 6 bases unmatched. The CDR3 has 14 residues. CDR1 and CDR2 (germline): LNHDA, SQIVND (reference sequence). CDR3 sequence (DNA): TGTGCCAGTAGTGCCACAGGGGTCTACTATGGCTACACCTTC. This gives the protein CASSATGVYYGYTF.

The chain combines TRBV5-5 with TRBJ1-5; D is unclear. The CDR3 spans 14 residues. V lost 3 bases and J lost 6, with 13 bases in between. CDR1 SGHKS and CDR2 YYEKEE come from the germline V gene (reference sequence). The CDR3, as DNA: TGTGCCAGCAGCTCCTTGGCGGGTTTTCAGCCCCAGCATTTT. Translation gives CASSSLAGFQPQHF. The full variable domain, rest sourced from reference TRBV5-5 and TRBJ1-5, is DAGVTQSPTHLIKTRGQQVTLRCSPISGHKSVSWYQQVLGQGPQFIFQYYEKEERGRGNFPDRFSARQFPNYSSELNVNALLLGDSALYLCASSSLAGFQPQHFGDGTRLSIL.

The chain couples TRBV28 to TRBJ1-6, with D possibly being TRBD1 (5 bases). With 2 bases removed from V and 0 bases from J, the gap between germline ends came to 11 bases. The V gene's germline CDR1 is MDHEN and CDR2 SYDVKM. The length of the CDR3 is 17 residues. CDR3 loop: CASSLVRQSSYNSPLHF. The CDR3 nucleotides read TGTGCCAGCAGTTTAGTGAGACAGAGCTCCTATAATTCACCCCTCCACTTT.

The chain links TRBV7-8 to TRBJ2-2, with 11 bases matching TRBD2. From germline, CDR1 is SGHVS and CDR2 FQNEAQ. Losses at the gene ends were 5 bases for V and 5 bases for J; bases not matched to a gene: 7. The CDR3 covers 16 residues. CDR3 nucleotides: TGTGCCAGCAGCCTTAGCGGGAGGGTACAGACCGGGGAGCTGTTTTTT. Its translation is CASSLSGRVQTGELFF.

This clone was observed a handful of times. J is TRBJ2-2 and V is TRBV2; 12 positions match TRBD2. The germline CDR1 and CDR2 sequences are SNHLY and FYNNEI. The CDR3 runs to 16 residues. V was clipped by 6 bases and J by 4 bases; unmatched bases: 6. CDR3 sequence: CASRKTSGSVTGELFF. The CDR3 DNA is TGTGCCAGCAGAAAGACTAGCGGGAGCGTCACCGGGGAGCTGTTTTTT.

This clone was recorded once. The chain combines TRBV2 with TRBJ1-2; 9 nucleotides line up with TRBD1. The J segment lost 8 bases and the V segment lost 3 bases, leaving 10 bases of the junction unmatched. This CDR3 has 15 residues. Germline V gene sequence: CDR1 SNHLY, CDR2 FYNNEI. CDR3 DNA: TGTGCCAGCAGTGACGCGCGGACAGGGGCGCAGGGCTACACCTTC. It codes for CASSDARTGAQGYTF.

In this sample, this clone turned up once. The rearrangement joins TRBV29-1 to TRBJ2-3; perhaps TRBD1 as D (5 bases). The germline gives CDR1 SQVTM, CDR2 ANQGSEA. V was shortened by 7 bases and J by 0 bases, with 17 bases between the two germline ends. The CDR3 contains 15 residues. CDR3 loop: CSATPSQGSTDTQYF. The CDR3 coding sequence is TGCAGCGCGACCCCGTCCCAGGGAAGCACAGATACGCAGTATTTT.

Written as DNA, the CDR3 is TGTGCCAGCAGTTTTGGACAGGGTCTAGATACGCAGTATTTT. Protein sequence: CASSFGQGLDTQYF. This chain connects TRBV28 to TRBJ2-3; 8 bases align to TRBD1. CDR1 and CDR2 (germline): MDHEN, SYDVKM. The CDR3 loop spans 14 amino acids. J lost 5 bases, V lost 3 bases, and 4 bases had no gene match.

This chain uses TRBV5-6 with TRBJ2-5, with a tentative D call TRBD2 (5 bases). The CDR3 is 15 residues long. V was clipped by 3 bases and J by 5 bases, with 17 bases between them. The germline CDR1 and CDR2 sequences are SGHDT and YYEEEE. The CDR3 spells CASSSRRLGGETQYF. DNA of the CDR3: TGTGCCAGCAGCTCACGGCGGTTAGGCGGGGAGACCCAGTACTTC.

This clone was detected a few times. The chain employs TRBV18 and TRBJ1-1; unclear D gene. V lost 2 bases, J lost 4 bases, and 11 bases lay in between. This CDR3 comprises 14 residues. Germline V lookup: CDR1 KGHSH, CDR2 LQKENI. CDR3 nucleotide sequence: TGTGCCAGCTCACCAACCTTCCCCAGCACTGAAGCTTTCTTT. Its translation is CASSPTFPSTEAFF.